Listed below are T cell receptor beta chains from one sample, sequenced in a study of blood T cell repertoires in COVID-19. Clones were read by immunoSEQ multiplex PCR, and TCRdb kept only the in-frame ones, dropping some. The table shows around 73,000 clones, with roughly three quarters occurring only once. The sample was peripheral blood. These receptor sequences come from a man between 65 and 79 years old with COVID-19, enrolled during active disease. The CDR3 runs from the conserved cysteine through the conserved F or W. D genes are given only for firm matches. Clone size is shown for a subset of rows, as once, few, many or a class of expanded clone.

D: TRBD2; J: TRBJ2-1; size: once; V: TRBV7-2; CDR3: CASSPQLAEAYNEQFF; DNA: TGTGCCAGCAGCCCACAACTAGCGGAGGCCTACAATGAGCAGTTCTTC
D: TRBD1; J: TRBJ2-7; size: NA; V: TRBV28; CDR3: CASNAAGTGTYEQYF; DNA: TGTGCCAGCAACGCCGCGGGGACAGGGACTTACGAGCAGTACTTC
D: NA; J: TRBJ2-1; size: NA; V: TRBV3-1/TRBV3-2; CDR3: CASSQGHRGIEQFF; DNA: TGTGCCAGCAGCCAAGGCCACCGGGGGATCGAGCAGTTCTTC
D: NA; J: TRBJ2-7; size: few; V: TRBV12-3/TRBV12-4; CDR3: CASSLFGPYEQYF; DNA: TGTGCCAGCAGTTTATTTGGCCCCTACGAGCAGTACTTC
D: TRBD1; J: TRBJ1-4; size: NA; V: TRBV9; CDR3: CASSTQQGDEKLFF; DNA: TGTGCCAGCAGCACCCAACAGGGGGATGAAAAACTGTTTTTT
D: NA; J: TRBJ1-6; size: NA; V: TRBV2; CDR3: CASKTDSPLHF; DNA: TGTGCCAGCAAAACGGATTCACCCCTCCACTTT
D: TRBD1; J: TRBJ1-1; size: NA; V: TRBV5-5; CDR3: CASSGLQGATTEAFF; DNA: TGTGCCAGCAGCGGACTACAGGGGGCGACCACTGAAGCTTTCTTT
D: NA; J: TRBJ1-5; size: once; V: TRBV2; CDR3: CASRQEANQPQHF; DNA: TGTGCCAGCAGACAGGAAGCTAATCAGCCCCAGCATTTT
D: NA; J: TRBJ1-6; size: NA; V: TRBV6-5; CDR3: CASSYSGLDGSPLHF; DNA: TGTGCCAGCAGTTACTCGGGCCTCGACGGTTCACCCCTCCACTTT
D: NA; J: TRBJ1-5; size: NA; V: TRBV29-1; CDR3: CSVRAGVGQPQHF; DNA: TGCAGCGTTCGAGCAGGGGTCGGTCAGCCCCAGCATTTT
D: TRBD1; J: TRBJ2-6; size: NA; V: TRBV7-2; CDR3: CASSTGAGANVLTF; DNA: TGTGCCAGCTCTACAGGGGCTGGGGCCAACGTCCTGACTTTC
D: NA; J: TRBJ1-1; size: NA; V: TRBV6-5; CDR3: CASKDGLTEAFF; DNA: TGTGCCAGCAAGGACGGACTCACTGAAGCTTTCTTT
D: TRBD1; J: TRBJ1-2; size: NA; V: TRBV7-3; CDR3: CASRSPGDRGNGYTF; DNA: TGTGCCAGCAGGTCACCTGGGGACAGGGGGAATGGCTACACCTTC
D: TRBD1; J: TRBJ1-1; size: NA; V: TRBV7-9; CDR3: CASTLAGQGDTEAFF; DNA: TGTGCCAGCACCTTAGCGGGACAGGGGGACACTGAAGCTTTCTTT
D: TRBD1; J: TRBJ2-1; size: NA; V: TRBV9; CDR3: CASSRGQGANEQFF; DNA: TGTGCCAGCAGCAGGGGACAGGGGGCTAATGAGCAGTTCTTC
D: NA; J: TRBJ2-1; size: once; V: TRBV6-5; CDR3: CASSSLPYNEQFF; DNA: TGTGCCAGCAGTTCCCTCCCCTACAATGAGCAGTTCTTC
D: NA; J: TRBJ2-7; size: NA; V: TRBV9; CDR3: CASSEGTFNSVYEQYF; DNA: TGTGCCAGCAGCGAGGGGACTTTTAATAGTGTCTACGAGCAGTACTTC
D: NA; J: TRBJ2-7; size: NA; V: TRBV19; CDR3: CATRTGSYEQYF; DNA: TGTGCCACCCGCACCGGTTCCTACGAGCAGTACTTC
D: NA; J: TRBJ1-1; size: NA; V: TRBV11-1; CDR3: CASSLYGVNTEAFF; DNA: TGTGCCAGCAGCTTATACGGGGTGAACACTGAAGCTTTCTTT
D: TRBD1; J: TRBJ1-6; size: NA; V: TRBV28; CDR3: CASSSMGQGPYNSPLHF; DNA: TGTGCCAGCAGTTCTATGGGACAGGGGCCGTATAATTCACCCCTCCACTTT
D: NA; J: TRBJ1-5; size: NA; V: TRBV28; CDR3: CASTLEVTQPQHF; DNA: TGTGCCAGCACCTTGGAGGTTACTCAGCCCCAGCATTTT
D: TRBD1; J: TRBJ1-2; size: NA; V: TRBV15; CDR3: CATREDRAGYGYTF; DNA: TGTGCCACCAGGGAAGACAGGGCGGGCTATGGCTACACCTTC
D: NA; J: TRBJ1-5; size: NA; V: TRBV28; CDR3: CASSLFQTVFQPQHF; DNA: TGTGCCAGCAGTTTATTTCAGACAGTATTTCAGCCCCAGCATTTT
D: TRBD2; J: TRBJ2-1; size: NA; V: TRBV10-2; CDR3: CASRTSGYYNEQFF; DNA: TGCGCCAGTCGGACTAGCGGGTATTACAATGAGCAGTTCTTC
D: TRBD2; J: TRBJ2-7; size: NA; V: TRBV4-1; CDR3: CASSQEGSGRYF; DNA: TGCGCCAGCAGCCAAGAAGGTAGCGGGAGGTACTTC
D: NA; J: TRBJ1-2; size: NA; V: TRBV6-6; CDR3: CASSTTADYGYTF; DNA: TGTGCCAGCAGCACAACAGCTGACTATGGCTACACCTTC
D: TRBD2; J: TRBJ2-3; size: NA; V: TRBV6-6; CDR3: CASSRLAYTDTQYF; DNA: TGTGCCAGCAGTCGACTAGCTTACACAGATACGCAGTATTTT
D: NA; J: TRBJ2-3; size: NA; V: TRBV7-2; CDR3: CASSLYLTDLTDTQYF; DNA: TGTGCCAGCAGCCTGTACCTTACAGATCTCACAGATACGCAGTATTTT
D: TRBD1; J: TRBJ1-1; size: NA; V: TRBV14; CDR3: CASSPAPRPGQGSWNTEAFF; DNA: TGTGCCAGCAGCCCGGCCCCTAGACCGGGACAGGGGTCCTGGAACACTGAAGCTTTCTTT
D: TRBD2; J: TRBJ2-7; size: NA; V: TRBV24-1; CDR3: CATAGTSGSDEQYF; DNA: TGTGCCACCGCCGGGACTAGCGGGAGTGACGAGCAGTACTTC
D: TRBD1; J: TRBJ2-7; size: NA; V: TRBV9; CDR3: CASSPGQGSSYEQYF; DNA: TGTGCCAGCAGCCCGGGACAGGGGAGCTCCTACGAGCAGTACTTC
D: TRBD1; J: TRBJ1-1; size: NA; V: TRBV7-3; CDR3: CASSFGTGAEAFF; DNA: TGTGCCAGCAGCTTTGGGACAGGGGCTGAAGCTTTCTTT
D: TRBD2; J: TRBJ2-1; size: few; V: TRBV7-3; CDR3: CASSSPKGLAEKKFF; DNA: TGTGCCAGCAGCTCCCCTAAGGGACTAGCGGAGAAAAAGTTCTTC
D: NA; J: TRBJ1-1; size: NA; V: TRBV2; CDR3: CASSDLGGITEAFF; DNA: TGTGCCAGCAGTGACCTGGGGGGGATTACTGAAGCTTTCTTT
D: NA; J: TRBJ2-7; size: once; V: TRBV6-5; CDR3: CASTRSRNSYEQYF; DNA: TGTGCCAGCACCCGTAGCCGTAACTCCTACGAGCAGTACTTC
D: NA; J: TRBJ2-1; size: NA; V: TRBV4-1; CDR3: CASSQDSPGDEQFF; DNA: TGCGCCAGCAGCCAAGATAGTCCGGGGGATGAGCAGTTCTTC
D: NA; J: TRBJ2-2; size: few; V: TRBV9; CDR3: CASSVARNTGELFF; DNA: TGTGCCAGCAGCGTAGCTAGAAACACCGGGGAGCTGTTTTTT
D: TRBD1; J: TRBJ1-2; size: NA; V: TRBV19; CDR3: CASSRDRAADDYGYTF; DNA: TGTGCCAGTAGTAGGGACAGGGCTGCGGATGACTATGGCTACACCTTC
D: NA; J: TRBJ1-2; size: NA; V: TRBV4-3; CDR3: CASSQEIRWGYTF; DNA: TGCGCCAGCAGCCAAGAAATCAGATGGGGCTACACCTTC
D: TRBD2; J: TRBJ2-1; size: NA; V: TRBV25-1; CDR3: CASSESLIAGDRNEQFF; DNA: TGTGCCAGCAGTGAATCCCTAATAGCGGGAGATCGAAATGAGCAGTTCTTC
D: NA; J: TRBJ1-1; size: NA; V: TRBV9; CDR3: CASSVGGMNTEAFF; DNA: TGTGCCAGCAGCGTTGGGGGGATGAACACTGAAGCTTTCTTT
D: NA; J: TRBJ1-2; size: few; V: TRBV5-4; CDR3: CASSSWRASGGYTF; DNA: TGTGCCAGCAGCTCCTGGCGGGCCTCGGGCGGCTACACCTTC
D: TRBD1; J: TRBJ1-1; size: NA; V: TRBV18; CDR3: CASSIGTANTEAFF; DNA: TGTGCCAGCTCAATTGGGACAGCGAACACTGAAGCTTTCTTT
D: TRBD2; J: TRBJ2-7; size: NA; V: TRBV6-2/TRBV6-3; CDR3: CASSYPHSGSQDYEQYF; DNA: TGTGCCAGCAGTTACCCACATAGCGGGAGCCAAGATTACGAGCAGTACTTC
D: TRBD1; J: TRBJ1-2; size: NA; V: TRBV7-9; CDR3: CASSPTIAGGPAYTF; DNA: TGTGCCAGCAGCCCCACCATAGCAGGGGGCCCGGCTTACACCTTC